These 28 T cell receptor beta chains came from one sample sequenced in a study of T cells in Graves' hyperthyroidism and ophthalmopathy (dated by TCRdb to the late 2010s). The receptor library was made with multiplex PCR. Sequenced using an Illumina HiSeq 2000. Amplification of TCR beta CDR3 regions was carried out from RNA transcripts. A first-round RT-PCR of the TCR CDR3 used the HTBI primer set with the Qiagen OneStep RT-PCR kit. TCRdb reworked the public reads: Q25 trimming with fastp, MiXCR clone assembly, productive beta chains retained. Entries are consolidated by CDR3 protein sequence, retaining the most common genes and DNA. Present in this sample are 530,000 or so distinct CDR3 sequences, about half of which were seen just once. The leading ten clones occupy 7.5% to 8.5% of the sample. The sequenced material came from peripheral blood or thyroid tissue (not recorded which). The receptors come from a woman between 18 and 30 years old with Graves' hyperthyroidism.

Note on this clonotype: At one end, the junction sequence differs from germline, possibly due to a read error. The CDR3 here is CAISFGDHIKTQYF. The DNA for the CDR3 is TGTGCCATCAGTTTTGGGGACCACATAAAGACCCAGTACTTC. The chain uses TRBV25-1 and TRBJ2-5; perhaps D is TRBD1 or TRBD2 (5 bases each). Germline V gene lookup returns CDR1 MGHDK and CDR2 SYGVNS. CDR3 length: 14 residues.

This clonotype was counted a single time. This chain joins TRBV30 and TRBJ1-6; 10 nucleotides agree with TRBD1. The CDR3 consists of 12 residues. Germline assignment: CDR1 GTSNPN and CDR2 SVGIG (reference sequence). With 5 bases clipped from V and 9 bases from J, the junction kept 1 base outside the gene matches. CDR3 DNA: TGTGCCTGGGGGACAGGGGCTTCACCCCTCCACTTT. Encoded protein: CAWGTGASPLHF.

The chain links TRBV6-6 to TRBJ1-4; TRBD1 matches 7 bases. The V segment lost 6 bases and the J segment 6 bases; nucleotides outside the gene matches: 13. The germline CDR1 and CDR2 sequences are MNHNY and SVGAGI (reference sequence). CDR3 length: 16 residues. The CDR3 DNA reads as TGTGCCAGCAGCAACCCCGACAGGGCGGCGGATGAAAAACTGTTTTTT. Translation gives CASSNPDRAADEKLFF.

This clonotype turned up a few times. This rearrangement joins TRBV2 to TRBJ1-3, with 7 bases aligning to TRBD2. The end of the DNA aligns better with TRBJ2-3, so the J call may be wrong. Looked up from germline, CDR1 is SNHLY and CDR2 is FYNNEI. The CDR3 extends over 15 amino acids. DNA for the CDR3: TGTGCCAGCAGTGAATTGGGGGGAGGGCGGGATACGCAGTATTTT. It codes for CASSELGGGRDTQYF.

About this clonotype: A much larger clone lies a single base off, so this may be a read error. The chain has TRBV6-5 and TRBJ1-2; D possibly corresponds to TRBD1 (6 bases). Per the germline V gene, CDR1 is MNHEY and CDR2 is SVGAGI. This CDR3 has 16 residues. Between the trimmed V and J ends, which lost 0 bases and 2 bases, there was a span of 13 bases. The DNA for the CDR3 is TGTGCCAGCAGTTACTCGGGGGCAGGCAGCAACTATGGCTACACCTTC. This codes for CASSYSGAGSNYGYTF.

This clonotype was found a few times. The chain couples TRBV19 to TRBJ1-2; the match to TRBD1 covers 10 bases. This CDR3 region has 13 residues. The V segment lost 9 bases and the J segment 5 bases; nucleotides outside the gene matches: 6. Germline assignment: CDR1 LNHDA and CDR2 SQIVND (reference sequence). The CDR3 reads CASHPGQGYGYTF. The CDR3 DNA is TGTGCCAGCCACCCGGGACAGGGGTATGGCTACACCTTC.

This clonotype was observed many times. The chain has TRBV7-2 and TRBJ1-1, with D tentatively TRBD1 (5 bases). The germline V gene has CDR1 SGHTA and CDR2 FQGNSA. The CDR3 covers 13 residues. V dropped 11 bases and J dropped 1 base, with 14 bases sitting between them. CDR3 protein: CASVGGANTEAFF. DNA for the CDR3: TGTGCCTCTGTAGGCGGGGCGAACACTGAAGCTTTCTTT.

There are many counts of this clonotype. CDR3 nucleotide sequence: TGTGCCAGCAGTGAACGGGTGAACTATGGCTACACCTTC. Protein sequence: CASSERVNYGYTF. The J gene is TRBJ1-2, the V gene TRBV2, with D uncertain. CDR3 length equals 13 residues. CDR1 is SNHLY, CDR2 FYNNEI, per germline. V was trimmed by 2 bases and J by 2 bases, leaving 6 bases between them.

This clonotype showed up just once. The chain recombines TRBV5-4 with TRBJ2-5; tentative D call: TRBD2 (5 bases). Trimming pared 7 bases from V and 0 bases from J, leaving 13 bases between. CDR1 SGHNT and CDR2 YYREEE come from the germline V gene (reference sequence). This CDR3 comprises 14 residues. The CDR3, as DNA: TGTGCCAGCGGCCCCACTAGATACCAAGAGACCCAGTACTTC. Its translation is CASGPTRYQETQYF.

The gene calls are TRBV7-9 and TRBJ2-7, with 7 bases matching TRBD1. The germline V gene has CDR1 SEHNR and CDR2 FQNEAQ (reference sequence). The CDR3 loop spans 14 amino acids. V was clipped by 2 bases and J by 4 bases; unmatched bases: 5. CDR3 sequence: CASSLMGQLYEQYF. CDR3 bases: TGTGCCAGCAGCTTAATGGGACAGCTATACGAGCAGTACTTC.

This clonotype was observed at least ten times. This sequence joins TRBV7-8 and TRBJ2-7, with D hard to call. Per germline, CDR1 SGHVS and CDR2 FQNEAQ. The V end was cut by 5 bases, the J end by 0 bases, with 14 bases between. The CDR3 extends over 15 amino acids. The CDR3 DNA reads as TGTGCCAGCAGCCAACTGACTTCGAGCTCCTACGAGCAGTACTTC. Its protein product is CASSQLTSSSYEQYF.

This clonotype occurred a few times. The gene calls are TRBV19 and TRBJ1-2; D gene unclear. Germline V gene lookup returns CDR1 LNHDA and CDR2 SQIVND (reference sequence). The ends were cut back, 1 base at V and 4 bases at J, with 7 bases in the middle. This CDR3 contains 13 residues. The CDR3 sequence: CASSIGERYGYTF. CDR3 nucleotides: TGTGCCAGTAGTATAGGAGAACGCTATGGCTACACCTTC.

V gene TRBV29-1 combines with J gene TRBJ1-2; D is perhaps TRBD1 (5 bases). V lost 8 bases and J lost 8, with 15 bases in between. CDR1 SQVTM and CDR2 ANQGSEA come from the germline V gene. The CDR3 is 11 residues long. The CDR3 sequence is CSWGWSWGYTF. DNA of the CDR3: TGCAGCTGGGGGTGGTCGTGGGGCTACACCTTC.

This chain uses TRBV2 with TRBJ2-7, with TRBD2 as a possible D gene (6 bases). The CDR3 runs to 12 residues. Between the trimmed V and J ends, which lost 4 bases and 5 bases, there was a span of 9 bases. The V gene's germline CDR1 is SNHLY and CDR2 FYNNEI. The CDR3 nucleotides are TGTGCCAGCAGTGTGGACTATGACGAGCAGTACTTC. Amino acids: CASSVDYDEQYF.

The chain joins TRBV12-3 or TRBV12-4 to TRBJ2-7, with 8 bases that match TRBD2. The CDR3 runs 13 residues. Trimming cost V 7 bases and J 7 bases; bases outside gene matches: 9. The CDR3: CASKQREFGEQYF. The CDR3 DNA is TGTGCCAGCAAGCAGCGGGAGTTCGGTGAGCAGTACTTC.

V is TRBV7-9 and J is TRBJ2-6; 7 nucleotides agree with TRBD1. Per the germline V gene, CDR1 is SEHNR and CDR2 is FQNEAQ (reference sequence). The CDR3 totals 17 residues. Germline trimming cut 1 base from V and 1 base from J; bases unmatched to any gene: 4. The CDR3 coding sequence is TGTGCCAGCAGCTTAGGAACAGGGGCTTCTGGGGCCAACGTCCTGACTTTC. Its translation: CASSLGTGASGANVLTF.

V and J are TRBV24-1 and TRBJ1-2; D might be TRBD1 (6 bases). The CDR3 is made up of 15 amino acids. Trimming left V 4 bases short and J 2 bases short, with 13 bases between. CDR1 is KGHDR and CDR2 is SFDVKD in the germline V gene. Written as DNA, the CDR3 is TGTGCCACCAGTGAGAGACCGGGACAAAACTATGGCTACACCTTC. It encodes CATSERPGQNYGYTF.

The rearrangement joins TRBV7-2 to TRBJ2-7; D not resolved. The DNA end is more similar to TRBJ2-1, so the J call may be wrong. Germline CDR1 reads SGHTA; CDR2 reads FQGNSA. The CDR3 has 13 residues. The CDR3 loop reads CASSSLMGVEQFF. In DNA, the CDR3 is TGTGCCAGCAGCTCGTTGATGGGCGTTGAGCAGTTCTTC.

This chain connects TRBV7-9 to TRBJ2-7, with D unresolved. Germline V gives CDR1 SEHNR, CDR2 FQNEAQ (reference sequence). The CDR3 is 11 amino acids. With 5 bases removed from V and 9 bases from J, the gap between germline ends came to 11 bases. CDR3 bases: TGTGCCAGCAGCCTGGGCACCGTGCAGTACTTC. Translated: CASSLGTVQYF.

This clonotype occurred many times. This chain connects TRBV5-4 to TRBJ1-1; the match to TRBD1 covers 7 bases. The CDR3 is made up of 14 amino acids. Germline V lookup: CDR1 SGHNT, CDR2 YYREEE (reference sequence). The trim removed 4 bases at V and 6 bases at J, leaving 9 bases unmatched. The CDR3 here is CASSHGQERAEAFF. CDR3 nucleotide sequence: TGTGCCAGCAGCCATGGACAGGAGAGGGCTGAAGCTTTCTTT.

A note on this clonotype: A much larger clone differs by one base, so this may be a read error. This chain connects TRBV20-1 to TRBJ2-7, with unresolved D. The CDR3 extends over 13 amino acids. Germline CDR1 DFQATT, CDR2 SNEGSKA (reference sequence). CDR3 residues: CSARDLPSYERYF. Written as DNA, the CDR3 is TGCAGTGCTAGAGATCTCCCGAGCTACGAGCGGTACTTC.

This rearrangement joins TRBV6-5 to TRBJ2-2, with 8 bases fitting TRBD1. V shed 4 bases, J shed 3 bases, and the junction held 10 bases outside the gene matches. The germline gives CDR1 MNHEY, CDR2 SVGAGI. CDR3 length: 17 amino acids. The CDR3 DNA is TGTGCCAGCAGTTTTGAGACAGGGGAGGTGTACACCGGGGAGCTGTTTTTT. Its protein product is CASSFETGEVYTGELFF.

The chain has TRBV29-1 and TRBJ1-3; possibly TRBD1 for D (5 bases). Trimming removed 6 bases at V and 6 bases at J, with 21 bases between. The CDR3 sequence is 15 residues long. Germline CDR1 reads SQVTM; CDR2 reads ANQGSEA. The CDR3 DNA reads TGCAGCGTCGGCTACAGGATAGGGTCGGAAAACACCATATATTTT. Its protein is CSVGYRIGSENTIYF.

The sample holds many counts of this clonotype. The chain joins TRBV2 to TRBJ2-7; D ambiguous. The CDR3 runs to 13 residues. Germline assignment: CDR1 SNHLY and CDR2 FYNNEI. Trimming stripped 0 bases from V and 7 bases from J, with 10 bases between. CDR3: CASSEASFGEQYF. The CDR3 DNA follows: TGTGCCAGCAGTGAAGCCTCGTTCGGGGAGCAGTACTTC. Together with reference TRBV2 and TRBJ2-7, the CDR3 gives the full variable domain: EPEVTQTPSHQVTQMGQEVILRCVPISNHLYFYWYRQILGQKVEFLVSFYNNEISEKSEIFDDQFSVERPDGSNFTLKIRSTKLEDSAMYFCASSEASFGEQYFGPGTRLTVT.

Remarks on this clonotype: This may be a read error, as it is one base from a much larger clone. The CDR3 DNA follows: TGTGCCAGCGGGGGACAACAGACTAGCGGGGAAAACATTCAGTACTTC. It specifies CASGGQQTSGENIQYF. This chain uses TRBV2 with TRBJ2-4; TRBD2 matches at 11 bases. CDR1 is SNHLY and CDR2 is FYNNEI in the germline V gene. The CDR3 has 16 residues. The V gene end was trimmed by 8 bases and the J gene end by 5 bases; junction bases not matched to a gene: 11.

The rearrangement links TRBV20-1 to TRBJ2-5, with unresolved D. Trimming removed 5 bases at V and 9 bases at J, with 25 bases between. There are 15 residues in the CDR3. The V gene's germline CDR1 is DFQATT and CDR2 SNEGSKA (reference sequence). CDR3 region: CSAGLERGVNQPQYF. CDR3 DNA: TGCAGTGCTGGCCTCGAGAGAGGAGTAAATCAGCCCCAGTACTTC.

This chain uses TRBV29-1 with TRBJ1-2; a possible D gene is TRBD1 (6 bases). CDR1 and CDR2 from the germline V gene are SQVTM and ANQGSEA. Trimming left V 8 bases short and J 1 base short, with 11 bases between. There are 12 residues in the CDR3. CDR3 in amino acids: CSLQGSNYGYTF. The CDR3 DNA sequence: TGCAGCTTACAGGGCAGTAACTATGGCTACACCTTC.

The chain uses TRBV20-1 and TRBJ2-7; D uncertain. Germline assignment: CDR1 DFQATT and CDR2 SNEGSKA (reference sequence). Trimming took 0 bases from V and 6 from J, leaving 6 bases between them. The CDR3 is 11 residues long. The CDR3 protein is CSARDRVEQYF. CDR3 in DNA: TGCAGTGCTAGAGATCGGGTCGAGCAGTACTTC.